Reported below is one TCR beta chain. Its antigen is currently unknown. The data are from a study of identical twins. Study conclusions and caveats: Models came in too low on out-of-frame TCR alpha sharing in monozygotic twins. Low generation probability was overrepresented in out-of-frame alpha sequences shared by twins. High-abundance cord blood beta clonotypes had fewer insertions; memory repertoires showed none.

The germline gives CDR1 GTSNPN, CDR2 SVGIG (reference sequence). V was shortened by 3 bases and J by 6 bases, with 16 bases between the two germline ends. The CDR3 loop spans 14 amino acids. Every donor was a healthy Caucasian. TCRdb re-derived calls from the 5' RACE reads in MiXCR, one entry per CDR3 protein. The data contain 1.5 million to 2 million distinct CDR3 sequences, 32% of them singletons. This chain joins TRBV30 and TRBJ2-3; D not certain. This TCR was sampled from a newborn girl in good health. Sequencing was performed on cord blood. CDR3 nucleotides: TGTGCCTGGAGCCTAGGACCAGTTACGGATACGCAGTATTTT. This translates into CAWSLGPVTDTQYF.